The 23 T cell receptor beta chains below all came from one sample that was sequenced in a study of blood T cell repertoires in COVID-19 (TCRdb year 2020). Libraries were prepared through the immunoSEQ multiplex PCR assay. This is the immuneACCESS table as TCRdb keeps it, with only in-frame sequences that have V and J called. A part of the clones is gone; compared with another copy, unresolved V genes explain less than half, and the rest is unexplained. The sample records just over 300,000 clones, roughly 86% of which are singletons. Clones ranked in the top ten supply 1.8% of the sample. Specimen: peripheral blood. These receptors originate from a woman aged 25 to 39 with COVID-19, enrolled during active disease.

The gene calls are TRBV5-1 and TRBJ1-5; TRBD1 aligns across 9 bases. The length of the CDR3 is 16 residues. Germline trimming cut 8 bases from V and 3 bases from J; bases unmatched to any gene: 12. Germline V lookup: CDR1 SGHRS, CDR2 YFSETQ. CDR3 protein: CASSPGQGYDNQPQHF. The CDR3 bases are TGCGCCAGTTCACCGGGACAGGGTTATGACAATCAGCCCCAGCATTTT.

The chain combines TRBV12-3 or TRBV12-4 with TRBJ2-2; D call uncertain. V was clipped by 6 bases and J by 7 bases, with 12 bases between them. The CDR3 extends over 13 amino acids. CDR3: CASSPLRNGELFF. CDR3 DNA sequence: TGTGCCAGCAGCCCCCTGAGAAACGGGGAGCTGTTTTTT.

V usage is TRBV7-9 and J usage is TRBJ1-1, with a tentative D call TRBD1 (6 bases). The CDR3 has 14 residues. In germline, CDR1 is SEHNR, CDR2 FQNEAQ (reference sequence). V was cut by 3 bases and J by 1 base, with 9 bases left in between. The CDR3 sequence is CASSLQGPNTEAFF. Written as DNA, the CDR3 is TGTGCCAGCAGCTTGCAGGGGCCGAACACTGAAGCTTTCTTT.

The V gene is TRBV2, the J gene TRBJ2-2; the D is unclear. Trimming left V 1 base short and J 6 bases short, with 9 bases between. In germline, CDR1 is SNHLY, CDR2 FYNNEI. The length of the CDR3 is 14 residues. The CDR3: CASSEGTVPGELFF. CDR3 coding DNA: TGTGCCAGCAGTGAAGGCACGGTCCCCGGGGAGCTGTTTTTT.

The V call is TRBV7-8, the J call TRBJ2-2, with D possibly matching TRBD2 (6 bases). The CDR3 extends over 14 amino acids. Looked up from germline, CDR1 is SGHVS and CDR2 is FQNEAQ. With 8 bases removed from V and 1 base from J, the gap between germline ends came to 11 bases. CDR3 region: CASPGLVNTGELFF. In DNA, the CDR3 is TGTGCCAGCCCGGGACTTGTGAACACCGGGGAGCTGTTTTTT.

To note about this clone: Additional DNA sequences in this sample encode the identical CDR3. The CDR3 coding sequence is TGTGCCAGCAGCTTAGCTGGGGGGGGAGAGACCCAGTACTTC. Protein: CASSLAGGGETQYF. This sequence joins TRBV7-2 and TRBJ2-5; 7 bases align to TRBD2. Germline V lookup: CDR1 SGHTA, CDR2 FQGNSA. V trimming: 0 bases; J trimming: 4 bases; junction bases outside the gene matches: 2. This CDR3 is built from 14 residues.

The J gene is TRBJ1-2, the V gene TRBV18; possibly TRBD1 for D (5 bases). The CDR3 has 14 amino acids. Germline V CDR1 and CDR2: KGHSH, LQKENI. Trimming shortened V by 6 bases and J by 4 bases, and 15 bases separated the two germline ends. CDR3 residues: CASSPGAGPYGYTF. The CDR3 region has the DNA TGTGCCAGCTCGCCCGGGGCGGGACCCTATGGCTACACCTTC.

This chain links TRBV19 with TRBJ2-7; 8 positions agree with TRBD1. V lost 3 bases, J lost 2 bases, and 3 bases stayed unmatched. The CDR3 has 14 residues. In germline, CDR1 is LNHDA, CDR2 SQIVND (reference sequence). CDR3 sequence: CASSMTGVAYEQYF. As DNA, the CDR3 is TGTGCCAGTAGTATGACAGGGGTCGCCTACGAGCAGTACTTC.

V is TRBV29-1 and J is TRBJ2-3; TRBD2 matches at 15 bases. The ends lost 5 bases at V and 6 bases at J; junction bases unmatched: 6. Germline V CDR1 and CDR2: SQVTM, ANQGSEA. This CDR3 region has 15 residues. The CDR3 sequence is CSVRTSGGARDTQYF. The CDR3, as DNA: TGCAGCGTTAGGACTAGCGGGGGGGCGCGGGATACGCAGTATTTT.

The chain is built from TRBV27 and TRBJ1-2, with TRBD1 as a possible D gene (5 bases). Trimming pared 4 bases from V and 4 bases from J, leaving 10 bases between. CDR1 MNHEY and CDR2 SMNVEV come from the germline V gene (reference sequence). The CDR3 consists of 13 residues. The CDR3 is CASSSGRAYGYTF. The CDR3 nucleotides are TGTGCCAGCAGTTCTGGCAGGGCCTATGGCTACACCTTC.

The chain links TRBV2 to TRBJ1-5; D is undetermined. Germline-derived CDR1 and CDR2 are SNHLY and FYNNEI. This CDR3 region has 15 residues. Trimming left V 2 bases short and J 0 bases short, with 8 bases between. The CDR3 protein is CASSEITVSNQPQHF. The CDR3 DNA is TGTGCCAGCAGTGAAATAACAGTTAGCAATCAGCCCCAGCATTTT.

The chain employs TRBV9 and TRBJ2-2, with 11 positions matching TRBD2. The length of the CDR3 is 17 residues. Germline CDR1 and CDR2: SGDLS and YYNGEE. Losses at the gene ends were 0 bases for V and 5 bases for J; bases not matched to a gene: 6. The CDR3 coding sequence is TGTGCCAGCAGCGTAGTAGCGGGGGGGCCTGGTACCGGGGAGCTGTTTTTT. Residues: CASSVVAGGPGTGELFF.

The V gene is TRBV10-3, the J gene TRBJ1-1; the match to TRBD1 covers 7 bases. Germline values: CDR1 ENHRY, CDR2 SYGVKD. CDR3 size: 14 residues. V lost 4 bases, J lost 3 bases, and 5 bases stayed unmatched. The CDR3 DNA reads TGTGCCATCAGTGCGAAGGGGGCCGACACTGAAGCTTTCTTT. Amino acids: CAISAKGADTEAFF.

The V gene is TRBV2, the J gene TRBJ2-5; 10 nucleotides match TRBD1. J was trimmed by 4 bases and V by 6 bases; bases with no gene match: 2. The CDR3 covers 13 residues. CDR1 and CDR2 (germline): SNHLY, FYNNEI. The CDR3: CASRGQGTETQYF. As DNA, the CDR3 is TGTGCCAGCAGGGGACAGGGGACAGAGACCCAGTACTTC.

The chain couples TRBV28 to TRBJ1-6, with D possibly matching TRBD1 (5 bases). V was clipped by 3 bases and J by 5 bases, with 14 bases between them. The CDR3 is made up of 16 amino acids. The V gene's germline CDR1 is MDHEN and CDR2 SYDVKM. The CDR3 sequence is CASSFLGQGNNSPLHF. Here the CDR3 DNA reads TGTGCCAGCAGTTTTCTGGGTCAGGGAAATAATTCACCCCTCCACTTT.

V is TRBV27 and J is TRBJ1-6; 7 nucleotides match TRBD1. V gave up 2 bases and J gave up 9 bases; unmatched junction bases: 4. This CDR3 has 14 amino acids. CDR1 and CDR2 from the germline V gene are MNHEY and SMNVEV (reference sequence). The CDR3 nucleotides are TGTGCCAGCAGTTTAGGGACAGTAAGTTCACCCCTCCACTTT. Residues: CASSLGTVSSPLHF.

This clone was counted only a few times. The genes are TRBV6-6 and TRBJ1-4, with a weak D call TRBD1 (6 bases). V lost 8 bases and J lost 4, with 14 bases in between. CDR3 length equals 14 residues. From germline, CDR1 is MNHNY and CDR2 SVGAGI (reference sequence). The CDR3 DNA reads as TGTGCCAGCTCCTTGGACAGTCTTAATGAAAAACTGTTTTTT. Translated, it gives CASSLDSLNEKLFF.

V and J are TRBV11-3 and TRBJ1-1; perhaps TRBD1 as D (6 bases). Germline V gene sequence: CDR1 SGHNT, CDR2 YENEEA. The CDR3 has 18 residues. V gave up 1 base and J gave up 0 bases, with 18 bases separating them. CDR3 sequence (DNA): TGTGCCAGCAGCTTAGGAACAGGGAGCTCTTTTCTGAACACTGAAGCTTTCTTT. Amino acid sequence: CASSLGTGSSFLNTEAFF.

The chain recombines TRBV3-1 (or the pseudogene TRBV3-2) with TRBJ2-5, with a weak D call TRBD1 (6 bases). V shed 3 bases and J shed 1 base, with 30 bases lying between them. The CDR3 has 21 amino acids. From germline, CDR1 is LGHDT and CDR2 YNNKEL (reference sequence). CDR3: CASSQFEVQGEVFAPQETQYF. DNA for the CDR3: TGTGCCAGCAGCCAGTTTGAGGTACAGGGAGAAGTTTTCGCGCCCCAAGAGACCCAGTACTTC.

This clone has just one count. The V and J genes are TRBV3-1 (or the pseudogene TRBV3-2) and TRBJ2-1; D might be TRBD1 (6 bases). The germline CDR1 and CDR2 sequences are LGHDT and YNNKEL (reference sequence). The CDR3 consists of 16 residues. V was pared by 0 bases and J by 4 bases, with 13 bases between. CDR3 loop: CASSQEQQGYYNEQFF. CDR3 nucleotide sequence: TGTGCCAGCAGCCAAGAGCAACAGGGTTATTACAATGAGCAGTTCTTC.

The genes are TRBV12-3 or TRBV12-4 and TRBJ2-1, with 9 bases identical to TRBD1. The CDR3 loop spans 12 amino acids. Trimming removed 6 bases from V and 13 bases from J; junction bases left unmatched: 7. The CDR3 DNA reads TGTGCCAGCAGCCCAGGGGACAGGGAACAGTTCTTC. Protein sequence: CASSPGDREQFF.

The chain couples TRBV29-1 to TRBJ1-2, with 8 bases that match TRBD1. The CDR3 is 14 amino acids. Germline V gene sequence: CDR1 SQVTM, CDR2 ANQGSEA. Trimming cost V 4 bases and J 7 bases; bases outside gene matches: 11. The CDR3 protein is CSVGTGFSASGYTF. The CDR3 DNA is TGCAGCGTTGGGACAGGGTTTTCGGCGAGTGGCTACACCTTC.

This clone was picked up one time. The chain couples TRBV9 to TRBJ1-1; D gene ambiguous. In germline, CDR1 is SGDLS, CDR2 YYNGEE. The germline V and J ends were trimmed by 3 bases and 4 bases, with 13 bases remaining between them. The CDR3 sequence is 14 residues long. The CDR3 DNA follows: TGTGCCAGCAGCGCTACTCCCGCGGTCACTGAAGCTTTCTTT. It is translated as CASSATPAVTEAFF.